Below, 9 T cell receptor beta chains from the same sample are listed, as sequenced in a study of blood T cell repertoires in COVID-19. Assay used: immunoSEQ multiplex PCR; TCRdb lists only in-frame clones, some missing. The data show approximately 90,000 clones, 89% seen once. Sequenced material: peripheral blood. The receptors originated from a man aged 45 to 65 with acute or convalescent COVID-19.

This chain links TRBV30 with TRBJ2-3; a possible D gene is TRBD1 (5 bases). CDR3 length: 14 residues. Germline lookup yields CDR1 GTSNPN and CDR2 SVGIG (reference sequence). The ends were cut back, 0 bases at V and 3 bases at J, with 10 bases in the middle. The CDR3 DNA sequence: TGTGCCTGGAGTGTGGGGCCGTTAACAGATACGCAGTATTTT. As protein: CAWSVGPLTDTQYF. The variable domain in full, completed from reference TRBV30 and TRBJ2-3, reads SQTIHQWPATLVQPVGSPLSLECTVEGTSNPNLYWYRQAAGRGLQLLFYSVGIGQISSEVPQNLSASRPQDRQFILSSKKLLLSDSGFYLCAWSVGPLTDTQYFGPGTRLTVL.

The J gene is TRBJ2-3, the V gene TRBV14; tentatively, D is TRBD2 (6 bases). Germline CDR1 SGHDN, CDR2 FVKESK. This CDR3 spans 16 amino acids. V lost 0 bases to trimming and J lost 3 bases, with 13 bases between them. The CDR3 sequence is CASSQDLGGATDTQYF. CDR3 coding DNA: TGTGCCAGCAGCCAAGATCTGGGCGGGGCGACAGATACGCAGTATTTT.

V gene TRBV7-9 combines with J gene TRBJ1-3; 8 bases align to TRBD1. CDR3 length: 16 amino acids. V lost 5 bases to trimming and J lost 2 bases; unmatched junction nucleotides: 8. Germline V gene sequence: CDR1 SEHNR, CDR2 FQNEAQ (reference sequence). The CDR3 is CASSASGTGTGNTIYF. In nucleotides, the CDR3 is TGTGCCAGCAGCGCCTCCGGGACAGGAACTGGAAACACCATATATTTT.

V is TRBV30 and J is TRBJ2-3; 10 bases match TRBD2. CDR1 GTSNPN and CDR2 SVGIG come from the germline V gene (reference sequence). Trimming took 3 bases from V and 4 from J; bases not matched to a gene: 7. The CDR3 extends over 15 amino acids. CDR3 DNA: TGTGCCTGGAGATTAGCGGGGGGCCACCCAGATACGCAGTATTTT. This gives the protein CAWRLAGGHPDTQYF.

The rearrangement uses TRBV7-2 and TRBJ1-2; 9 bases are shared with TRBD1. Trimming removed 1 base from V and 7 bases from J; junction bases left unmatched: 7. This CDR3 is built from 15 residues. Germline V gives CDR1 SGHTA, CDR2 FQGNSA. The CDR3 loop reads CASSLEWTGAAGYTF. CDR3 nucleotides: TGTGCCAGCAGCTTAGAATGGACAGGGGCGGCTGGCTACACCTTC. Filled out from reference TRBV7-2 and TRBJ1-2, the complete variable domain reads GAGVSQSPSNKVTEKGKDVELRCDPISGHTALYWYRQSLGQGLEFLIYFQGNSAPDKSGLPSDRFSAERTGGSVSTLTIQRTQQEDSAVYLCASSLEWTGAAGYTFGSGTRLTVV.

This chain joins TRBV5-1 and TRBJ1-3, with a weak D call TRBD1 (6 bases). Between the trimmed V and J ends, which lost 4 bases and 0 bases, there was a span of 11 bases. Germline loops: CDR1 SGHRS, CDR2 YFSETQ. The CDR3 has 15 amino acids. Written as DNA, the CDR3 is TGCGCCAGCAGCGTCACAGGGAACTCTGGAAACACCATATATTTT. Translated, it gives CASSVTGNSGNTIYF.

This chain connects TRBV7-2 to TRBJ2-2; TRBD2 might be the D (5 bases). Germline CDR1 and CDR2: SGHTA and FQGNSA. Trimming removed 6 bases at V and 5 bases at J, with 16 bases between. The CDR3 is 15 amino acids. CDR3: CASSLRVPETGELFF. CDR3 DNA sequence: TGTGCCAGCAGTTTGCGGGTGCCGGAAACCGGGGAGCTGTTTTTT.

The genes are TRBV5-4 and TRBJ1-1; TRBD1 matches 11 bases. Germline CDR1 and CDR2: SGHNT and YYREEE (reference sequence). Losses at the gene ends were 0 bases for V and 0 bases for J; bases not matched to a gene: 7. This CDR3 region has 18 residues. The CDR3 nucleotides are TGTGCCAGCAGCTTGGGTGGGACAGGGGGTTTCATGAACACTGAAGCTTTCTTT. Residues: CASSLGGTGGFMNTEAFF.

The DNA for the CDR3 is TGTGCCAGCTACGAAAAGCTGACAGGGTACACTGAAGCTTTCTTT. As protein: CASYEKLTGYTEAFF. J is TRBJ1-1 and V is TRBV18; 7 positions match TRBD1. The trim removed 7 bases at V and 3 bases at J, leaving 11 bases unmatched. The CDR3 loop spans 15 amino acids. CDR1 and CDR2 (germline): KGHSH, LQKENI.